This passage covers 19 T cell receptor beta chains from one sample sequenced in a study of Tregs in tolerant kidney transplant recipients. Clones were read by immunoSEQ multiplex PCR, and TCRdb kept only the in-frame ones, dropping some. The data hold tens of thousands of clones, with approximately 85% observed a single time. The sequences come from Tregs from blood, collected before the transplant. These receptors all come from a human donor who received a combined kidney and bone marrow transplant.

This chain links TRBV29-1 with TRBJ1-1, with 8 nucleotides matching TRBD1. V lost 6 bases and J lost 0; bases outside the gene matches: 3. CDR1 and CDR2 from the germline V gene are SQVTM and ANQGSEA. The CDR3 runs 13 residues. CDR3 coding DNA: TGCAGCGTCCAGACAGGGGTGAACACTGAAGCTTTCTTT. Its translation: CSVQTGVNTEAFF.

CDR3 nucleotides: TGTGCCAGCAGCTCACCCGACAGCACTGAAGCTTTCTTT. This gives the protein CASSSPDSTEAFF. The chain employs TRBV11-2 and TRBJ1-1; D is perhaps TRBD1 (5 bases). V was clipped by 4 bases and J by 4 bases, with 10 bases between them. The CDR3 is 13 amino acids. CDR1 is SGHAT, CDR2 FQNNGV, per germline.

The DNA of the CDR3 is TGTGCCAGCAGTGAAGTCTTCGGACAGGTTTCCTACGAGCAGTACTTC. This encodes CASSEVFGQVSYEQYF. The gene calls are TRBV6-1 and TRBJ2-7; 7 bases line up with TRBD1. The CDR3 spans 16 residues. Looked up from germline, CDR1 is MNHNS and CDR2 is SASEGT. Losses at the gene ends were 1 base for V and 1 base for J; bases not matched to a gene: 7.

This clone was observed once. Here the CDR3 reads CASSSPSPGAALAGEGASSYEQYF. The CDR3 DNA sequence: TGTGCCAGCAGTTCACCCTCTCCGGGGGCGGCTCTAGCGGGAGAAGGGGCGAGCTCCTACGAGCAGTACTTC. The genes are TRBV27 and TRBJ2-7, with TRBD2 matching over 10 bases. The germline V gene has CDR1 MNHEY and CDR2 SMNVEV (reference sequence). V lost 4 bases and J lost 0; bases outside the gene matches: 30. The CDR3 runs to 24 residues.

The V and J genes are TRBV7-2 and TRBJ2-5; D perhaps matches TRBD1 (7 bases). Trimming cost V 5 bases and J 2 bases, with 15 bases left between them. Germline values: CDR1 SGHTA, CDR2 FQGNSA. The CDR3 has 15 amino acids. CDR3 region: CASSAHRGLQETQYF. As DNA, the CDR3 is TGTGCCAGCAGCGCCCACAGGGGACTTCAAGAGACCCAGTACTTC.

This chain joins TRBV5-4 and TRBJ1-1; the match to TRBD1 covers 7 bases. The junction had 11 bases not matched to a gene; V was cut back by 10 bases and J by 2 bases. Per germline, CDR1 SGHNT and CDR2 YYREEE (reference sequence). This CDR3 contains 14 residues. Written as DNA, the CDR3 is TGTGCCGGGGGACAGTGGGGGTCTAACACTGAAGCTTTCTTT. This sequence encodes CAGGQWGSNTEAFF.

This chain uses TRBV5-6 with TRBJ1-2; 7 nucleotides match TRBD1. Looked up from germline, CDR1 is SGHDT and CDR2 is YYEEEE. CDR3 length: 14 residues. The V segment lost 5 bases and the J segment 2 bases; nucleotides outside the gene matches: 6. CDR3 DNA: TGTGCCAGCAGATTGCGACAGGGAAACTATGGCTACACCTTC. Encoded protein: CASRLRQGNYGYTF.

This clone has only a few counts. V usage is TRBV4-1 and J usage is TRBJ1-1; D might be TRBD1 (6 bases). Germline V gene sequence: CDR1 MGHRA, CDR2 YSYEKL. The CDR3 has 14 residues. Deletions cut 1 base from V and 5 bases from J, with 11 bases between. CDR3 in amino acids: CASSQGTRGTEAFF. The CDR3 DNA is TGCGCCAGCAGCCAAGGTACTAGGGGGACTGAAGCTTTCTTT.

The CDR3 reads CASSTGESTEAFF. The CDR3 DNA is TGTGCCAGCAGTACAGGGGAGAGCACTGAAGCTTTCTTT. The genes are TRBV4-2 and TRBJ1-1; 7 nucleotides match TRBD1. Losses at the gene ends were 6 bases for V and 4 bases for J; bases not matched to a gene: 5. Germline CDR1 and CDR2: LGHNA and YNFKEQ. The length of the CDR3 is 13 residues.

The CDR3 coding sequence is TGTGCCAGCAGCTTTACAGGTTACAACACTGAAGCTTTCTTT. It codes for CASSFTGYNTEAFF. This chain uses TRBV7-9 with TRBJ1-1; tentative D call: TRBD1 (5 bases). The CDR3 contains 14 residues. V was pared by 3 bases and J by 2 bases, with 10 bases between. Germline CDR1 reads SEHNR; CDR2 reads FQNEAQ (reference sequence).

In this sample, this clone turned up a few times. This chain joins TRBV5-1 and TRBJ1-2; weak D call: TRBD1 (5 bases). The CDR3 length is 15 residues. The V gene's germline CDR1 is SGHRS and CDR2 YFSETQ. V was clipped by 0 bases and J by 4 bases, with 13 bases between them. The CDR3 DNA sequence: TGCGCCAGCAGCTTGGCTGGGGGGGTGAGCTATGGCTACACCTTC. Translation gives CASSLAGGVSYGYTF.

The gene calls are TRBV7-2 and TRBJ2-1; 9 positions agree with TRBD2. From germline, CDR1 is SGHTA and CDR2 FQGNSA. This CDR3 comprises 15 residues. With 5 bases clipped from V and 9 bases from J, the junction kept 11 bases outside the gene matches. DNA for the CDR3: TGTGCCAGCAGCCAAACCCGCGGGGGGGCGAGTGAGCAGTTCTTC. Its translation: CASSQTRGGASEQFF.

The V gene is TRBV29-1, the J gene TRBJ1-6, with D perhaps matching TRBD1 (6 bases). The CDR3 sequence is 13 residues long. V lost 5 bases and J 5 bases, leaving 10 bases between the germline ends. Germline assignment: CDR1 SQVTM and CDR2 ANQGSEA. The CDR3 bases are TGCAGCGTTAACCAGGGGAATAATTCACCCCTCCACTTT. Translated, it gives CSVNQGNNSPLHF.

This clone came up a few times. V and J are TRBV7-9 and TRBJ1-1; D possibly corresponds to TRBD1 (5 bases). V lost 3 bases and J lost 10, with 15 bases in between. Germline CDR1 SEHNR, CDR2 FQNEAQ (reference sequence). The CDR3 runs 13 residues. The CDR3 loop is CASSFGSLGGAFF. Written as DNA, the CDR3 is TGTGCCAGCAGCTTCGGTTCTCTTGGGGGAGCTTTCTTT.

In this sample, this clone turned up a few times. The V and J genes are TRBV7-2 and TRBJ1-1, with 7 positions matching TRBD1. CDR3 length: 12 amino acids. The ends lost 5 bases at V and 7 bases at J; junction bases unmatched: 4. CDR1 is SGHTA, CDR2 FQGNSA, per germline. CDR3: CASSPRGIEAFF. The DNA of the CDR3 is TGTGCCAGCAGCCCCAGGGGGATTGAAGCTTTCTTT.

The chain joins TRBV2 to TRBJ1-5; D call uncertain. V lost 2 bases and J 4 bases, leaving 15 bases between the germline ends. CDR1 and CDR2 (germline): SNHLY, FYNNEI. The CDR3 has 16 residues. The CDR3 is CASSEKTWSKNQPQHF. The DNA of the CDR3 is TGTGCCAGCAGTGAAAAGACGTGGTCGAAGAATCAGCCCCAGCATTTT.

The J gene is TRBJ2-7, the V gene TRBV4-3; TRBD1 matches at 7 bases. The CDR3 totals 15 residues. Looked up from germline, CDR1 is LGHNA and CDR2 is YSLEER. Unmatched junction bases numbered 5, after V lost 1 base and J lost 2 bases. The CDR3 sequence: CASSQATGSPYEQYF. The CDR3, as DNA: TGCGCCAGCAGCCAAGCGACAGGGAGCCCCTACGAGCAGTACTTC.

The chain employs TRBV11-2 and TRBJ2-7; TRBD2 aligns across 16 bases. Looked up from germline, CDR1 is SGHAT and CDR2 is FQNNGV. The J segment lost 3 bases and the V segment lost 4 bases, leaving 6 bases of the junction unmatched. The CDR3 runs 17 residues. CDR3 sequence reads: CASSYSGLAGGLYEQYF. CDR3 sequence (DNA): TGTGCCAGCAGCTATTCGGGACTAGCGGGAGGGCTCTACGAGCAGTACTTC. The full variable domain, completed using reference TRBV11-2 and TRBJ2-7, is EAGVAQSPRYKIIEKRQSVAFWCNPISGHATLYWYQQILGQGPKLLIQFQNNGVVDDSQLPKDRFSAERLKGVDSTLKIQPAKLEDSAVYLCASSYSGLAGGLYEQYFGPGTRLTVT.

The V and J genes are TRBV4-1 and TRBJ2-3; D is tentatively TRBD1 or TRBD2 (6 bases each). The V and J ends lost 1 base and 7 bases respectively, with 18 bases between them. The CDR3 contains 16 residues. The germline V gene encodes CDR1 MGHRA and CDR2 YSYEKL. The CDR3, as DNA: TGCGCCAGCAGCCAAGCCCCCGTAGGGGGGAAAAATACGCAGTATTTT. It specifies CASSQAPVGGKNTQYF.